This passage covers 19 T cell receptor beta chains from one sample sequenced in a study of CD8 T cells in ankylosing spondylitis. Study outcomes and limitations: A motif of under 10 highly homologous TCR beta variants was seen as apparently characteristic of ankylosing spondylitis blood.

These receptors have no known antigen. MiXCR, run by TCRdb on the 5' RACE reads, gives a single entry per CDR3 protein. The sample lists fewer than 250,000 distinct CDR3 sequences; around 20% were seen once. Sequencing used blood, either unsorted or a sorted T cell fraction (not recorded which). These TCRs come from a male donor with ankylosing spondylitis.

The chain employs TRBV13 and TRBJ2-1; the D gene is possibly TRBD1 (6 bases). Per the germline V gene, CDR1 is PRHDT and CDR2 is FYEKMQ (reference sequence). V was clipped by 3 bases and J by 2 bases, with 11 bases between them. The CDR3 extends over 15 amino acids. The CDR3 sequence is CASSFSGAPYNEQFF. For the CDR3, the DNA is TGTGCCAGCAGCTTTTCAGGGGCCCCCTACAATGAGCAGTTCTTC.

This clonotype appeared a few times. The CDR3 region has the DNA TGTGCCAGCAGCTTCCGGGAGGTGGTCAGGCCCCGCTATGGCTACACCTTC. It yields the protein CASSFREVVRPRYGYTF. This chain links TRBV5-4 with TRBJ1-2; D gene uncertain. Germline CDR1 and CDR2: SGHNT and YYREEE (reference sequence). This CDR3 has 17 residues. Deletions cut 2 bases from V and 4 bases from J, with 21 bases between.

The chain couples TRBV5-1 to TRBJ2-2, with no clear D. This CDR3 region has 11 residues. Germline CDR1 is SGHRS and CDR2 is YFSETQ. Trimming pared 7 bases from V and 7 bases from J, leaving 8 bases between. CDR3 protein: CASPVGGELFF. The CDR3 DNA is TGCGCCAGCCCAGTTGGCGGGGAGCTGTTTTTT.

A few counts support this clonotype. This sequence joins TRBV29-1 and TRBJ1-2, with D uncertain. CDR1 SQVTM and CDR2 ANQGSEA come from the germline V gene. Between the trimmed V and J ends, which lost 1 base and 3 bases, there was a span of 9 bases. This CDR3 has 13 amino acids. Here the CDR3 reads CSVEGGMDYGYTF. The CDR3 nucleotides are TGCAGCGTTGAAGGAGGGATGGACTATGGCTACACCTTC.

This chain links TRBV27 with TRBJ2-1; TRBD1 matches 10 bases. The J segment lost 0 bases and the V segment lost 4 bases, leaving 9 bases of the junction unmatched. Germline V gene lookup returns CDR1 MNHEY and CDR2 SMNVEV (reference sequence). The length of the CDR3 is 18 residues. The CDR3 DNA sequence: TGTGCCAGCAGTTCCGGGACAGGGGCTAGACCCTCCTACAATGAGCAGTTCTTC. Translation gives CASSSGTGARPSYNEQFF.

The chain employs TRBV12-3 or TRBV12-4 and TRBJ2-7; D may be TRBD1 (6 bases). V lost 5 bases to trimming and J lost 2 bases, with 13 bases between them. The CDR3 spans 14 residues. DNA for the CDR3: TGTGCCAGCAGTCCACAGGGTTGGGCCTACGAGCAGTACTTC. It translates to CASSPQGWAYEQYF.

This clonotype has at least ten counts. This chain uses TRBV4-1 with TRBJ1-1; D is unresolved. Germline V lookup: CDR1 MGHRA, CDR2 YSYEKL. Deletions cut 1 base from V and 0 bases from J, with 6 bases between. The CDR3 is made up of 14 amino acids. CDR3 DNA sequence: TGCGCCAGCAGCCAAGTGGGGTTGAACACTGAAGCTTTCTTT. It yields the protein CASSQVGLNTEAFF.

In this sample, this clonotype turned up many times. CDR3 DNA: TGTGCCAGCAGCCAGCCAGGGGGTCAGGAGACCCAGTACTTC. Amino acids: CASSQPGGQETQYF. V usage is TRBV3-1 and J usage is TRBJ2-5, with TRBD1 identical over 7 bases. This CDR3 is 14 amino acids long. The germline CDR1 and CDR2 sequences are LGHDT and YNNKEL (reference sequence). Trimming took 3 bases from V and 5 from J; bases not matched to a gene: 6.

This clonotype was seen more than once but under ten times. This chain links TRBV6-1 with TRBJ1-1; D possibly corresponds to TRBD1 (5 bases). Trimming left V 6 bases short and J 3 bases short, with 23 bases between. Germline CDR1 is MNHNS and CDR2 is SASEGT. The CDR3 consists of 17 residues. CDR3 in DNA: TGTGCCAGCAGAAGAGCTCTCAGGGTTTTGAGGGACACTGAAGCTTTCTTT. As protein: CASRRALRVLRDTEAFF.

The rearrangement links TRBV6-1 to TRBJ1-4, with 8 bases matching TRBD1. V shed 0 bases, J shed 8 bases, and the junction held 8 bases outside the gene matches. Germline CDR1 is MNHNS and CDR2 is SASEGT. CDR3 length equals 16 residues. The CDR3 loop is CASSEAVGQGGEKLFF. The CDR3 bases are TGTGCCAGCAGTGAAGCCGTCGGACAGGGTGGAGAAAAACTGTTTTTT.

This clonotype occurred once. This chain connects TRBV13 to TRBJ1-1; D call uncertain. The CDR3 totals 14 residues. The V end was cut by 5 bases, the J end by 3 bases, with 13 bases between. Germline V gives CDR1 PRHDT, CDR2 FYEKMQ (reference sequence). CDR3 region: CASSPSRFYTEAFF. The CDR3 DNA reads as TGTGCCAGCAGCCCCAGCCGGTTCTACACTGAAGCTTTCTTT.

The rearrangement uses TRBV4-1 and TRBJ1-5, with 12 bases matching TRBD1. With V trimmed by 0 bases and J by 2 bases, 5 bases remained unmatched. Germline values: CDR1 MGHRA, CDR2 YSYEKL. The CDR3 consists of 18 residues. The CDR3 coding sequence is TGCGCCAGCAGCCAAGAAGGGACAGGGGGCTTTGGCAATCAGCCCCAGCATTTT. It yields the protein CASSQEGTGGFGNQPQHF.

The genes are TRBV28 and TRBJ1-2; D is unclear. Between the trimmed V and J ends, which lost 5 bases and 8 bases, there was a span of 18 bases. Germline CDR1 reads MDHEN; CDR2 reads SYDVKM. This CDR3 is 14 amino acids long. The CDR3 loop is CASSTRLEGGGYTF. The CDR3 region has the DNA TGTGCCAGCAGTACCCGGTTAGAGGGCGGAGGCTACACCTTC.

This clonotype was observed a few times. The chain carries TRBV12-3 or TRBV12-4 and TRBJ2-1, with D maybe TRBD1 (6 bases). The CDR3 extends over 14 amino acids. Trimming removed 3 bases at V and 7 bases at J, with 13 bases between. The CDR3 protein is CASSFSRGQNEQFF. Written as DNA, the CDR3 is TGTGCCAGCAGTTTTTCCAGGGGTCAGAATGAGCAGTTCTTC.

This clonotype was detected ten times or more. The chain recombines TRBV12-3 or TRBV12-4 with TRBJ1-3, with 7 positions matching TRBD1. J lost 0 bases, V lost 5 bases, and 4 bases had no gene match. The CDR3 consists of 15 residues. CDR3 nucleotides: TGTGCCAGCAGTACAGGGGTCCTCTCTGGAAACACCATATATTTT. Translating gives CASSTGVLSGNTIYF.

This chain uses TRBV9 with TRBJ1-1; 9 nucleotides align to TRBD1. The germline V gene encodes CDR1 SGDLS and CDR2 YYNGEE. The CDR3 has 13 amino acids. With 4 bases clipped from V and 5 bases from J, the junction kept 3 bases outside the gene matches. CDR3 residues: CASSSDRGTEAFF. CDR3 in DNA: TGTGCCAGCAGCTCAGACAGGGGGACTGAAGCTTTCTTT. The whole variable domain, filled in from reference TRBV9 and TRBJ1-1, reads DSGVTQTPKHLITATGQRVTLRCSPRSGDLSVYWYQQSLDQGLQFLIQYYNGEERAKGNILERFSAQQFPDLHSELNLSSLELGDSALYFCASSSDRGTEAFFGQGTRLTVV.

A few counts support this clonotype. The V and J genes are TRBV3-1 and TRBJ1-1, with D possibly being TRBD1 (6 bases). Trimming took off 1 base at V and 4 bases at J, with 10 bases between the two ends. The CDR3 has 14 amino acids. CDR1 is LGHDT and CDR2 is YNNKEL in the germline V gene (reference sequence). DNA of the CDR3: TGTGCCAGCAGCCAAGTCGGCAGGGGCACTGAAGCTTTCTTT. Protein sequence: CASSQVGRGTEAFF.

Comment on this clonotype: Germline is not matched at one junction end, which may reflect a read error. The chain carries TRBV20-1 and TRBJ2-7, with D possibly being TRBD1 (6 bases). The CDR3 loop spans 13 amino acids. CDR1 is DFQATT and CDR2 is SNEGSKA in the germline V gene (reference sequence). Here the CDR3 reads CSARDRMTYEQYF. The CDR3 nucleotides read TGCAGTGCCAGAGACAGGATGACCTACGAGCAGTACTTC.

This clonotype showed up just a few times. The V call is TRBV7-9, the J call TRBJ2-3; TRBD2 is a possible D gene (6 bases). The ends were cut back, 5 bases at V and 0 bases at J, with 15 bases in the middle. Germline CDR1 reads SEHNR; CDR2 reads FQNEAQ (reference sequence). The CDR3 sequence is 16 residues long. The CDR3 loop is CASSPYTSQSTDTQYF. CDR3 DNA sequence: TGTGCCAGCAGCCCATACACTAGCCAGAGCACAGATACGCAGTATTTT. Variable domain in full (rest from reference TRBV7-9 and TRBJ2-3): DTGVSQNPRHKITKRGQNVTFRCDPISEHNRLYWYRQTLGQGPEFLTYFQNEAQLEKSRLLSDRFSAERPKGSFSTLEIQRTEQGDSAMYLCASSPYTSQSTDTQYFGPGTRLTVL.